This T cell receptor beta chain was found in a study of early T cells in non-severe SARS-CoV-2 infection. Study context: Chains stayed unpaired after sequencing of bulk RNA from unsorted whole blood. General study results and limits: Anti-spike CD8 specificities were favored by VDJdb matching, whose results missed private and CD4 specificities.

The CDR3 covers 12 residues. CDR1 is SGHVS, CDR2 FQNEAQ, per germline. Trimming took off 11 bases at V and 4 bases at J, with 14 bases between the two ends. TCRdb fed the 5' RACE reads into MiXCR, producing one record per CDR3 protein. The table shows 80,000 to 100,000 distinct CDR3 sequences, with approximately 15% occurring only once. Regarding this clonotype: Its specificity is unknown.

V is TRBV7-8 and J is TRBJ1-1; D perhaps matches TRBD1 (6 bases). This sequence was found in an adult who was a healthcare worker with PCR-confirmed SARS-CoV-2 infection or an uninfected control (not recorded which). What was sequenced was whole blood. Here the CDR3 DNA reads TGTGCCGGGGGGGGCGTTGGCACTGAAGCTTTCTTT. It specifies CAGGGVGTEAFF.